The 19 T cell receptor beta chains listed next were all sequenced from one sample in a study of CXCR3-negative and CXCR3-positive naive CD8 T cells. In preparing the TRB cDNA libraries, 5' RACE with UMI labels was used. After re-calling the 5' RACE reads, TCRdb lists one entry per CDR3 protein, DNA absent. This sample's table has approximately 83,000 distinct CDR3 sequences. The sequenced sample was naive CXCR3- CD8+ T cells from blood. Documented subset: CD45RO-CCR7+CD27+CD95- naive CD8+ T cells lacking CXCR3 (TNR3-). The receptor source for this set is a human donor in good health. Some clones in this sample may be carry-over from other donors' samples.

V and J are TRBV4-1 and TRBJ2-7; the D call from TCRdb, TRBD1, cannot be confirmed without DNA. The CDR3 is 15 amino acids. Germline CDR1 MGHRA, CDR2 YSYEKL. The CDR3 sequence is CASSQDGTGVYEQYF.

This CDR3 reads CASSQVIATGAQNTGELFF. The genes are TRBV3-1 and TRBJ2-2; the D gene TCRdb calls, TRBD1, cannot be checked with no DNA. CDR1 is LGHDT and CDR2 is YNNKEL in the germline V gene (reference sequence). CDR3 length equals 19 residues. Full variable domain (missing parts from reference TRBV3-1 and TRBJ2-2): DTAVSQTPKYLVTQMGNDKSIKCEQNLGHDTMYWYKQDSKKFLKIMFSYNNKELIINETVPNRFSPKSPDKAHLNLHINSLELGDSAVYFCASSQVIATGAQNTGELFFGEGSRLTVL.

The CDR3 protein is CSVSDPGTGNNSPLHF. The chain links TRBV29-1 to TRBJ1-6; the D call from TCRdb, TRBD1, cannot be confirmed without DNA. The germline CDR1 and CDR2 sequences are SQVTM and ANQGSEA. This CDR3 has 16 amino acids.

The V and J genes are TRBV25-1 and TRBJ2-7; absent DNA, TCRdb's TRBD2 call cannot be checked. Germline CDR1 is MGHDK and CDR2 is SYGVNS. The length of the CDR3 is 13 residues. CDR3 residues: CASGPDSSYEQYF.

The chain recombines TRBV29-1 with TRBJ2-7. Germline V gene sequence: CDR1 SQVTM, CDR2 ANQGSEA. The CDR3 is 12 residues long. The CDR3 here is CSVNALGDEQYF.

The chain combines TRBV3-1 with TRBJ2-2. The CDR3 consists of 14 residues. Germline values: CDR1 LGHDT, CDR2 YNNKEL (reference sequence). CDR3 sequence: CASSQEYNTGELFF.

The chain employs TRBV12-3 or TRBV12-4 and TRBJ2-7; as DNA is missing, the TRBD1 call by TCRdb cannot be tested. The CDR3 length is 14 residues. The CDR3 sequence is CASSSGRGAYEQYF.

The V and J genes are TRBV29-1 and TRBJ2-2. Germline CDR1 is SQVTM and CDR2 is ANQGSEA. This CDR3 region has 12 residues. The CDR3: CSVEGQTGELFF.

The chain uses TRBV13 and TRBJ2-7; TCRdb designates TRBD2, a call that cannot be tested without DNA. CDR3 size: 14 residues. The germline V gene encodes CDR1 PRHDT and CDR2 FYEKMQ (reference sequence). Here the CDR3 reads CASSSGTSGYEQYF.

This sequence joins TRBV14 and TRBJ2-7; TCRdb names TRBD1, which stays unverified in the absence of DNA. The CDR3 sequence is 16 residues long. From germline, CDR1 is SGHDN and CDR2 FVKESK. The chain's CDR3 is CASSQESGESSYEQYF. The full variable domain, with the rest looked up from reference TRBV14 and TRBJ2-7, is EAGVTQFPSHSVIEKGQTVTLRCDPISGHDNLYWYRRVMGKEIKFLLHFVKESKQDESGMPNNRFLAERTGGTYSTLKVQPAELEDSGVYFCASSQESGESSYEQYFGPGTRLTVT.

J is TRBJ1-2 and V is TRBV29-1. The CDR3 is 14 amino acids. Germline V gives CDR1 SQVTM, CDR2 ANQGSEA. CDR3 region: CSAPFRGPYDGYTF.

The CDR3 spells CASSTLERGSWNEQFF. The chain links TRBV28 to TRBJ2-1; TCRdb's D call of TRBD2 is untestable without DNA. The CDR3 runs 16 residues. The V gene's germline CDR1 is MDHEN and CDR2 SYDVKM.

The chain couples TRBV20-1 to TRBJ2-2; the TCRdb call, TRBD1, lacks DNA for checking. The V gene's germline CDR1 is DFQATT and CDR2 SNEGSKA (reference sequence). This CDR3 is 15 amino acids long. The CDR3 reads CSAPWGGRNIGELFF.

The CDR3: CASSLSGVGQGPYEQYF. V gene TRBV27 combines with J gene TRBJ2-7; TCRdb indicates TRBD1, and absent DNA this call remains unverified. The CDR3 length is 17 residues. Germline V gene lookup returns CDR1 MNHEY and CDR2 SMNVEV (reference sequence).

The J gene is TRBJ1-1, the V gene TRBV4-2. The CDR3 loop spans 13 amino acids. From germline, CDR1 is LGHNA and CDR2 YNFKEQ. The CDR3 protein is CASSRDTNTEAFF.

V gene TRBV7-6 combines with J gene TRBJ1-2; TCRdb proposes TRBD1, but this gene call is untestable without DNA. From germline, CDR1 is SGHVS and CDR2 FNYEAQ. There are 12 residues in the CDR3. The CDR3 here is CASSPSTGSYTF. The whole variable domain, filled in from reference TRBV7-6 and TRBJ1-2, reads GAGVSQSPRYKVTKRGQDVALRCDPISGHVSLYWYRQALGQGPEFLTYFNYEAQQDKSGLPNDRFSAERPEGSISTLTIQRTEQRDSAMYRCASSPSTGSYTFGSGTRLTVV.

This rearrangement joins TRBV3-1 to TRBJ2-1; TCRdb reports TRBD1, a call that lacks DNA to check it against. Germline V CDR1 and CDR2: LGHDT, YNNKEL (reference sequence). There are 12 residues in the CDR3. The CDR3 reads CASRQTGNEQFF.

The chain employs TRBV7-9 and TRBJ2-2; without DNA, the TCRdb call of TRBD2 cannot be checked. Germline V CDR1 and CDR2: SEHNR, FQNEAQ (reference sequence). This CDR3 comprises 18 residues. CDR3 in amino acids: CASTLPGLAGVNTGELFF.

The rearrangement links TRBV25-1 to TRBJ2-3. The CDR3 loop spans 11 amino acids. Germline loops: CDR1 MGHDK, CDR2 SYGVNS. The CDR3: CASRFGDTQYF.